This T cell receptor beta chain derives from a study of early T cells in non-severe SARS-CoV-2 infection. Overall study context: Sequencing of bulk RNA from unsorted whole blood was done, without chain pairing. Regarding the study as a whole: Clonotype matching in VDJdb favored anti-spike CD8 responses and did not capture private and CD4 specificities.

Individual cDNA molecules each received unique molecular identifiers attached to them. MiXCR was run by TCRdb on the 5' RACE reads, yielding one entry per CDR3 protein. The sample carries approximately 50,000 distinct CDR3 sequences, around 12% recorded once. The CDR3 contains 16 residues. Trimming cost V 5 bases and J 0 bases, with 14 bases left between them. This clonotype has just a few counts. Its antigen is unknown. The source material was whole blood, sampled at baseline. This TCR came from an adult who was a healthcare worker with PCR-confirmed SARS-CoV-2 infection or an uninfected control (not recorded which). This chain connects TRBV12-3 or TRBV12-4 to TRBJ2-1; D is ambiguous. The CDR3 DNA sequence: TGTGCCAGCAGTCCCGGCGCGCCGAGCTCCTACAATGAGCAGTTCTTC. It translates to CASSPGAPSSYNEQFF.